The next 32 T cell receptor beta chains were all read from a single sample in a study of T cell responses to AZD1222 COVID-19 vaccine. TCRdb keeps only in-frame clones here, not all; method: immunoSEQ multiplex PCR. This table holds some 150,000 clones, over 80% found once. The sample consisted of peripheral blood, taken 28 days after the second AZD1222 dose. The receptors were sampled from an adult who received the AZD1222 COVID-19 vaccine.

V is TRBV19 and J is TRBJ2-7; 7 positions agree with TRBD2. The V and J ends lost 6 bases and 1 base, in that order; junction bases with no gene match: 15. The CDR3 runs 17 residues. Germline-derived CDR1 and CDR2 are LNHDA and SQIVND (reference sequence). Written as DNA, the CDR3 is TGTGCCAGTAGCCTTGAACCAAGCGGGGCCATGTCCTACGAGCAGTACTTC. Translating it yields CASSLEPSGAMSYEQYF.

This clone has more than one count but fewer than ten. This chain's CDR3 is CASSLSQGARGYTF. CDR3 nucleotides: TGTGCCAGCAGTTTATCGCAGGGGGCGCGGGGCTACACCTTC. V is TRBV28 and J is TRBJ1-2; the match to TRBD1 covers 8 bases. Trimming removed 1 base from V and 8 bases from J; junction bases left unmatched: 6. The V gene's germline CDR1 is MDHEN and CDR2 SYDVKM. The CDR3 has 14 amino acids.

The chain carries TRBV5-5 and TRBJ1-2, with D possibly TRBD1 on 6 matching bases. The CDR3 is 16 residues long. V was pared by 0 bases and J by 7 bases, with 19 bases between. Looked up from germline, CDR1 is SGHKS and CDR2 is YYEKEE (reference sequence). The CDR3 reads CASSLDVGRGRGGYTF. CDR3 nucleotides: TGTGCCAGCAGCTTGGATGTCGGCAGGGGTCGGGGTGGCTACACCTTC.

The CDR3 DNA is TGTGCCAGTAGTTTCACGACAGGGGCCTACGAGCAGTACTTC. The encoded protein is CASSFTTGAYEQYF. The genes are TRBV19 and TRBJ2-7, with 8 bases lining up with TRBD1. Germline V gene lookup returns CDR1 LNHDA and CDR2 SQIVND (reference sequence). V was pared by 5 bases and J by 2 bases, with 5 bases of the junction left unmatched. CDR3 length: 14 residues.

This clone was detected once. The J gene is TRBJ2-3, the V gene TRBV13; 9 positions agree with TRBD2. Germline assignment: CDR1 PRHDT and CDR2 FYEKMQ (reference sequence). The J segment lost 0 bases and the V segment lost 5 bases, leaving 6 bases of the junction unmatched. The CDR3 totals 16 residues. The DNA of the CDR3 is TGTGCCAGCAGCACCCGACTAGCGGCTAGCACAGATACGCAGTATTTT. Amino acid sequence: CASSTRLAASTDTQYF.

As for this clone: The same CDR3 also results from other DNA sequences found in this sample. The V gene is TRBV28, the J gene TRBJ1-5; no firm D call. The germline CDR1 and CDR2 sequences are MDHEN and SYDVKM. Trimming removed 6 bases from V and 1 base from J, with 4 bases in between. The CDR3 has 12 residues. DNA for the CDR3: TGTGCCAGCAGGGACAGCAATCAGCCCCAGCATTTT. Amino acid sequence: CASRDSNQPQHF.

This clone was seen only once. The V gene is TRBV24-1, the J gene TRBJ2-7; unclear D gene. V shed 3 bases and J shed 2 bases, with 7 bases lying between them. CDR1 is KGHDR and CDR2 is SFDVKD in the germline V gene. This CDR3 has 13 residues. In DNA, the CDR3 is TGTGCCACCAGTGATCCTAATACCTACGAGCAGTACTTC. It is translated as CATSDPNTYEQYF.

The DNA for the CDR3 is TGTGCCAGCAGTTTAGCCTCGGGCGAGCAGTACTTC. It yields the protein CASSLASGEQYF. This sequence joins TRBV12-3 or TRBV12-4 and TRBJ2-7; D remains unclear. Trimming removed 0 bases at V and 6 bases at J, with 6 bases between. The CDR3 has 12 amino acids.

J is TRBJ2-2 and V is TRBV9; unclear D gene. CDR3 length equals 15 residues. V dropped 1 base and J dropped 6 bases, with 13 bases sitting between them. Germline-derived CDR1 and CDR2 are SGDLS and YYNGEE. The CDR3 here is CASSVNPNGAGELFF. CDR3 nucleotide sequence: TGTGCCAGCAGCGTAAACCCCAACGGCGCCGGGGAGCTGTTTTTT.

CDR3 sequence reads: CASSPADIGETQYF. The CDR3 DNA follows: TGTGCCAGCAGCCCAGCGGACATCGGAGAGACCCAGTACTTC. This rearrangement joins TRBV3-1 (or the pseudogene TRBV3-2) to TRBJ2-5; D may correspond to TRBD1 or TRBD2 (5 bases each). The CDR3 totals 14 residues. Between the trimmed V and J ends, which lost 4 bases and 4 bases, there was a span of 13 bases. The germline gives CDR1 LGHDT, CDR2 YNNKEL (reference sequence).

This clone was recorded only once. The chain joins TRBV6-6 to TRBJ2-3; D is unresolved. The germline CDR1 and CDR2 sequences are MNHNY and SVGAGI (reference sequence). The CDR3 runs to 15 residues. Trimming took 7 bases from V and 0 from J, leaving 14 bases between them. The CDR3 region has the DNA TGTGCCAGCACCGCAACGCGCACTAGCACAGATACGCAGTATTTT. Translation gives CASTATRTSTDTQYF.

V and J are TRBV19 and TRBJ1-2, with D possibly being TRBD1 (5 bases). CDR3 length equals 13 residues. V lost 2 bases and J 5 bases, leaving 9 bases between the germline ends. Per germline, CDR1 LNHDA and CDR2 SQIVND (reference sequence). The CDR3 DNA reads TGTGCCAGTAGTATACAGGGACGATATGGCTACACCTTC. Its protein is CASSIQGRYGYTF.

The chain employs TRBV15 and TRBJ1-1; tentative D call: TRBD1 (5 bases). CDR1 LNHNV and CDR2 YYDKDF come from the germline V gene (reference sequence). The ends were cut back, 0 bases at V and 1 base at J, with 9 bases in the middle. The CDR3 runs to 15 residues. CDR3 in DNA: TGTGCCACCAGCAGAGATCCAAGGGGGAACACTGAAGCTTTCTTT. Translation: CATSRDPRGNTEAFF.

The chain uses TRBV10-1 and TRBJ1-2; TRBD1 might be the D (6 bases). Germline assignment: CDR1 WNHNN and CDR2 SYGVQD (reference sequence). The length of the CDR3 is 15 residues. V lost 4 bases to trimming and J lost 6 bases, with 18 bases between them. The CDR3 region is CASSAGTAGVHGYTF. The CDR3 region has the DNA TGCGCCAGCAGTGCCGGGACGGCAGGGGTTCATGGCTACACCTTC.

V gene TRBV9 combines with J gene TRBJ1-4; TRBD1 matches at 7 bases. The germline V gene encodes CDR1 SGDLS and CDR2 YYNGEE. This CDR3 region has 15 residues. Trimming took 1 base from V and 2 from J; bases not matched to a gene: 2. In DNA form, the CDR3 reads TGTGCCAGCAGCGTATTAGGGGGCACTAATGAAAAACTGTTTTTT. It encodes CASSVLGGTNEKLFF. Full variable domain (missing parts from reference TRBV9 and TRBJ1-4): DSGVTQTPKHLITATGQRVTLRCSPRSGDLSVYWYQQSLDQGLQFLIQYYNGEERAKGNILERFSAQQFPDLHSELNLSSLELGDSALYFCASSVLGGTNEKLFFGSGTQLSVL.

The rearrangement uses TRBV11-3 and TRBJ1-1; D is ambiguous. The CDR3 loop spans 14 amino acids. Germline V gene data show CDR1 as SGHNT and CDR2 as YENEEA. V lost 1 base and J lost 1, with 7 bases in between. CDR3 bases: TGTGCCAGCAGCTTAGGGAGAGCGAACACTGAAGCTTTCTTT. It codes for CASSLGRANTEAFF.

This chain connects TRBV19 to TRBJ1-3; unclear D gene. Germline V gene data show CDR1 as LNHDA and CDR2 as SQIVND (reference sequence). V shed 3 bases and J shed 1 base, with 7 bases lying between them. This CDR3 is 14 amino acids long. CDR3 DNA sequence: TGTGCCAGTAGTATCGAAGCTTCTGGAAACACCATATATTTT. Its translation: CASSIEASGNTIYF.

This clone was counted ten times or more. The V call is TRBV6-4, the J call TRBJ2-1; weak D call: TRBD2 (5 bases). V lost 3 bases to trimming and J lost 9 bases, with 12 bases between them. Germline assignment: CDR1 MRHNA and CDR2 SNTAGT. The length of the CDR3 is 13 residues. CDR3 amino acids: CASSEGGESEQFF. CDR3 DNA: TGTGCCAGCAGTGAAGGTGGGGAGAGTGAGCAGTTCTTC.

The J gene is TRBJ1-1, the V gene TRBV4-3; 7 bases agree with TRBD1. V lost 1 base and J lost 2; bases outside the gene matches: 19. Looked up from germline, CDR1 is LGHNA and CDR2 is YSLEER. The CDR3 runs 20 residues. The CDR3 is CASSQAQVDRAGARNTEAFF. The CDR3 nucleotides read TGCGCCAGCAGCCAAGCCCAAGTAGACAGGGCAGGGGCCCGTAACACTGAAGCTTTCTTT.

This chain uses TRBV28 with TRBJ2-1; 10 nucleotides agree with TRBD2. The ends lost 2 bases at V and 6 bases at J; junction bases unmatched: 4. The germline V gene encodes CDR1 MDHEN and CDR2 SYDVKM. The CDR3 runs 15 residues. The CDR3 protein is CASSLLAGESNEQFF. The CDR3, as DNA: TGTGCCAGCAGTTTACTAGCGGGAGAGAGCAATGAGCAGTTCTTC.

The rearrangement joins TRBV2 to TRBJ2-7, with D perhaps TRBD1 (6 bases). The CDR3 loop spans 15 amino acids. The V and J ends lost 4 bases and 0 bases respectively, with 13 bases between them. The germline CDR1 and CDR2 sequences are SNHLY and FYNNEI. This CDR3 reads CASSARTAYSYEQYF. CDR3 bases: TGTGCCAGCAGTGCCCGGACAGCTTACTCCTACGAGCAGTACTTC.

The chain recombines TRBV30 with TRBJ1-1, with TRBD1 matching over 10 bases. CDR3 length: 14 residues. Germline lookup yields CDR1 GTSNPN and CDR2 SVGIG (reference sequence). Trimming removed 2 bases from V and 4 bases from J; junction bases left unmatched: 4. CDR3 sequence reads: CAWSSGTGVTEAFF. CDR3 DNA sequence: TGTGCCTGGAGTTCCGGGACAGGGGTCACTGAAGCTTTCTTT.

The chain's CDR3 is CASIGDSLEQYF. The DNA of the CDR3 is TGTGCCAGTATCGGAGACAGCCTCGAGCAGTACTTC. This sequence joins TRBV19 and TRBJ2-7, with D possibly TRBD1 on 5 matching bases. The V gene's germline CDR1 is LNHDA and CDR2 SQIVND (reference sequence). CDR3 length: 12 amino acids. V lost 7 bases, J lost 6 bases, and 13 bases lay in between. The full variable domain, in which reference TRBV19 and TRBJ2-7 provide the parts outside the CDR3, is DGGITQSPKYLFRKEGQNVTLSCEQNLNHDAMYWYRQDPGQGLRLIYYSQIVNDFQKGDIAEGYSVSREKKESFPLTVTSAQKNPTAFYLCASIGDSLEQYFGPGTRLTVT.

V gene TRBV15 combines with J gene TRBJ1-3, with no clear D. Germline CDR1 LNHNV, CDR2 YYDKDF (reference sequence). Trimming removed 3 bases from V and 3 bases from J, with 9 bases in between. The CDR3 spans 14 residues. The CDR3 is CATSSGLGGNTIYF. The CDR3 nucleotides are TGTGCCACCAGCAGTGGGCTGGGTGGAAACACCATATATTTT.

This rearrangement joins TRBV21-1 to TRBJ2-1; the tabulated D call, TRBD1, remains unverified against the DNA. TRBV21-1 is a pseudogene. This CDR3 region has 14 residues. The chain's CDR3 is CASISGSTYNEQFF. DNA of the CDR3: TGTGCCAGCATCTCAGGTTCCACCTACAATGAGCAGTTCTTC.

This chain connects TRBV24-1 to TRBJ2-1; 15 bases line up with TRBD2. After removal of 3 bases from V and 3 bases from J, the junction contained 2 bases not matched to a gene. Germline CDR1 is KGHDR and CDR2 is SFDVKD. This CDR3 has 17 amino acids. CDR3 DNA sequence: TGTGCCACCAGTGATGCGGGACTAGCGGGAGGCTACAATGAGCAGTTCTTC. Translating it yields CATSDAGLAGGYNEQFF.

V and J are TRBV28 and TRBJ1-3, with 7 bases lining up with TRBD1. The CDR3 length is 14 residues. The junction had 6 bases not matched to a gene; V was cut back by 8 bases and J by 2 bases. Germline CDR1 and CDR2: MDHEN and SYDVKM. CDR3 protein: CASLSQGAGNTIYF. CDR3 nucleotide sequence: TGTGCCAGCCTGAGCCAGGGGGCTGGAAACACCATATATTTT.

This sequence joins TRBV5-1 and TRBJ2-1; TRBD2 aligns across 10 bases. Germline CDR1 is SGHRS and CDR2 is YFSETQ. CDR3 length: 14 amino acids. Trimming cost V 3 bases and J 9 bases; bases outside gene matches: 6. In DNA, the CDR3 is TGCGCCAGCAGCTCTAGCGGGAGTTTGAGTGAGCAGTTCTTC. Its translation: CASSSSGSLSEQFF.

The chain carries TRBV7-8 and TRBJ2-3, with 8 nucleotides matching TRBD2. CDR1 and CDR2 from the germline V gene are SGHVS and FQNEAQ. With 5 bases clipped from V and 1 base from J, the junction kept 8 bases outside the gene matches. The CDR3 runs to 16 residues. The CDR3 DNA sequence: TGTGCCAGCAGCCCCCGGGGGGGGTTTGGCACAGATACGCAGTATTTT. Translated: CASSPRGGFGTDTQYF.

CDR3 sequence: CASSVKARGADYGYTF. For the CDR3, the DNA is TGTGCCAGCAGCGTAAAGGCTCGCGGGGCTGACTATGGCTACACCTTC. V and J are TRBV9 and TRBJ1-2, with D possibly TRBD1 on 5 matching bases. V dropped 1 base and J dropped 3 bases, with 16 bases sitting between them. From germline, CDR1 is SGDLS and CDR2 YYNGEE. CDR3 length equals 16 residues.

The CDR3 nucleotides are TGTGCCAGCCACAGGGGGGTTAACTATGGCTACACCTTC. Protein sequence: CASHRGVNYGYTF. The rearrangement joins TRBV7-9 to TRBJ1-2; 8 bases fit TRBD1. The junction had 3 bases not matched to a gene; V was cut back by 8 bases and J by 1 base. The CDR3 extends over 13 amino acids. The germline V gene has CDR1 SEHNR and CDR2 FQNEAQ (reference sequence).

This chain uses TRBV30 with TRBJ1-1; no definite D call. Germline lookup yields CDR1 GTSNPN and CDR2 SVGIG (reference sequence). The V and J ends lost 2 bases and 3 bases respectively, with 7 bases between them. The CDR3 loop spans 12 amino acids. The CDR3 DNA is TGTGCCTGGAGTCCAAGGGACACTGAAGCTTTCTTT. This sequence encodes CAWSPRDTEAFF.